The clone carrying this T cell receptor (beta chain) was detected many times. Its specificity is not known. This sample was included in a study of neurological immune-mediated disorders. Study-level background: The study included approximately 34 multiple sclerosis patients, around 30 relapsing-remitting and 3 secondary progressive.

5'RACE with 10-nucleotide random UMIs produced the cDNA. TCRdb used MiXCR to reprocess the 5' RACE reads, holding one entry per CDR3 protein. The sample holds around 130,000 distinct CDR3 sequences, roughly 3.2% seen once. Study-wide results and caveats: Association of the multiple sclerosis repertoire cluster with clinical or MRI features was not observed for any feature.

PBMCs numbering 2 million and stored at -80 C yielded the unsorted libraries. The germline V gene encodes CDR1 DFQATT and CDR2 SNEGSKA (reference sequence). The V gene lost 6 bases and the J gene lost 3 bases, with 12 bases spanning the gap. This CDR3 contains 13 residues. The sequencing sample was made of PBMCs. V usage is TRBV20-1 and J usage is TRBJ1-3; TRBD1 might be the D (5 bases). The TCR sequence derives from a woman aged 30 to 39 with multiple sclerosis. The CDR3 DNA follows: TGCAGTGCAAAGGACATGATTGGAAACACCATATATTTT. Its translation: CSAKDMIGNTIYF.